This T cell receptor (beta chain) was retrieved from a study of T cells after yellow fever vaccination. MiXCR, run by TCRdb on the 5' RACE reads, gives a single entry per CDR3 protein. The table lists 200,000 to 250,000 distinct CDR3 sequences, about 3% of them singletons. The table lists this clonotype with a few counts. V shed 0 bases and J shed 5 bases, with 16 bases lying between them. The V gene's germline CDR1 is DFQATT and CDR2 SNEGSKA (reference sequence). The CDR3 contains 15 residues. The chain couples TRBV20-1 to TRBJ1-1; D not certain. This clonotype was sampled from a man younger than 35 who received the YFV17D yellow fever vaccine. The starting material was CD4+ T cells sorted from PBMCs, obtained 10 days after the yellow fever booster vaccination. CDR3 in DNA: TGCAGTGCTAGAGACCCTCTCGGTGCGGGTACTGAAGCTTTCTTT. It encodes CSARDPLGAGTEAFF.